A selection of T cell receptor beta chains follows, all from one sample in a study of blood T cells in healthy people across ages. TCRdb reanalysed the 5' RACE reads using MiXCR and keeps one entry per CDR3 protein. The table records under 1,000,000 distinct CDR3 sequences, 36% of them present only once. The sample taken for sequencing was blood. The receptors were gathered from a man aged 18 to 29 in good health. Both conserved end residues are part of each CDR3. D genes are given only for firm matches. Only some rows state a clone size, as once, few, many or a class for expanded clones.

CDR3 length | D gene | clone size | J gene | V gene | CDR3 protein | CDR3 DNA
16 | . | . | TRBJ2-3 | TRBV10-3 | CAISEEVGRFTDTQYF | TGTGCCATCAGTGAGGAAGTGGGGCGTTTCACAGATACGCAGTATTTT
17 | TRBD2 | . | TRBJ2-4 | TRBV5-5 | CASTRSSGGAYPNIQYF | TGTGCCAGCACCCGGTCTAGCGGGGGGGCCTATCCGAACATTCAGTACTTC
13 | . | many | TRBJ2-4 | TRBV5-1 | CASSLEVGNIQYF | TGCGCCAGCAGCTTGGAGGTGGGGAACATTCAGTACTTC
14 | TRBD1 | . | TRBJ2-3 | TRBV12-3/TRBV12-4 | CASTGTGVADTQYF | TGTGCCAGCACCGGGACAGGGGTAGCAGATACGCAGTATTTT
14 | . | few | TRBJ1-6 | TRBV12-3/TRBV12-4 | CASRAGTLYSPLHF | TGTGCCAGCAGGGCCGGGACCCTCTATTCACCCCTCCACTTT
14 | . | few | TRBJ1-1 | TRBV20-1 | CSARGRVVRTEAFF | TGCAGTGCTAGGGGCAGGGTGGTAAGGACTGAAGCTTTCTTT
16 | TRBD2 | . | TRBJ2-4 | TRBV6-5 | CASSYGGWGGKNIQYF | TGTGCCAGCAGTTACGGGGGTTGGGGGGGCAAAAACATTCAGTACTTC
12 | . | . | TRBJ1-2 | TRBV19 | CASSNFNYGYTF | TGTGCCAGTAGTAACTTTAACTATGGCTACACCTTC
13 | . | many | TRBJ2-3 | TRBV11-2 | CASSRDPTDTQYF | TGTGCCAGCAGCCGGGACCCCACAGATACGCAGTATTTT
15 | . | few | TRBJ2-5 | TRBV6-1 | CASSLQGVGYNEQYF | TGTGCCAGCAGTTTACAGGGAGTTGGGTACAATGAGCAGTACTTC
15 | . | once | TRBJ1-5 | TRBV7-2 | CASSFSREIEQPQHF | TGTGCCAGCAGCTTTAGCAGGGAGATTGAGCAGCCCCAGCATTTT